This T cell receptor (beta chain) was documented in a study of T cell changes during pregnancy in multiple sclerosis. Clones were sequenced by immunoSEQ multiplex PCR, and TCRdb holds only the in-frame ones, with some missing. The sample contains about 20,000 clones, around 85% of which appear only once. The V and J ends lost 7 bases and 2 bases respectively, with 14 bases between them. The CDR3 totals 14 residues. Germline loops: CDR1 LGHNT, CDR2 FRNRAP. The specimen comprised CD8+ T cells from peripheral blood mononuclear cells, sampled after pregnancy. The J gene is TRBJ2-5, the V gene TRBV12-5; a possible D gene is TRBD2 (6 bases). The receptor was isolated from a female donor in good health, enrolled as a control in a pregnancy study. CDR3 nucleotide sequence: TGTGCTAGTGTACTCACCGGGACTCAAGAGACCCAGTACTTC. The encoded protein is CASVLTGTQETQYF.